This TCR beta chain was identified during a study of tumor-infiltrating lymphocytes in primary liver carcinoma. With roughly 0.5 ug total RNA as template and a constant-region primer, TCR beta cDNA was made. For TCR beta, libraries were produced by three nested multiplex PCR rounds using slightly modified ARM-PCR. TRBV1-TRBV30 forward primers paired with a C-beta reverse primer were used in the first two PCR rounds, which ran about 11 cycles each. TCRdb re-derived calls from the multiplex PCR reads in MiXCR, one entry per CDR3 protein. The sample contains fewer than 250,000 distinct CDR3 sequences, around four fifths of which appear only once. Of note for this clonotype: At one of its ends the junction is not consistent with the germline gene, which may arise from a read error.

The CDR3 is 17 residues long. Germline lookup yields CDR1 SGHTS and CDR2 YDEGEE. For each extraction, RNA and DNA were obtained together from approximately 20-30 mg of unsorted bulk tissue. The sequenced sample was tumor tissue from primary liver carcinoma. The clonotype originates from a man aged 40-49 years with primary liver carcinoma and hepatitis B virus infection. V and J are TRBV5-8 and TRBJ1-1, with unresolved D. The CDR3 nucleotides read TGTGCCAACAGCTCTGGGATTAAAAAGGTTCTGAACACTGAAGCTTTCTTT. It is translated as CANSSGIKKVLNTEAFF. Filled out from reference TRBV5-8 and TRBJ1-1, the complete variable domain reads EAGVTQSPTHLIKTRGQQATLRCSPISGHTSVYWYQQALGLGLQFLLWYDEGEERNRGNFPPRFSGRQFPNYSSELNVNALELEDSALYLCANSSGIKKVLNTEAFFGQGTRLTVV.